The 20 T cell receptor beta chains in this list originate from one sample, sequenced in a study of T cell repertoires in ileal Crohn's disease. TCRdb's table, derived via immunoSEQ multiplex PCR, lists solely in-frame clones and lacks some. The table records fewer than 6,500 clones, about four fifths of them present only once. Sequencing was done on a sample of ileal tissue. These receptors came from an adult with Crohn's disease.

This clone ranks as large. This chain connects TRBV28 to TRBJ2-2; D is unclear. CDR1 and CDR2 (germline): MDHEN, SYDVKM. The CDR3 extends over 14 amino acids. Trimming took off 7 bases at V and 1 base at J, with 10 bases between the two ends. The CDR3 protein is CASNLNGNTGELFF. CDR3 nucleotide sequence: TGTGCCAGCAACCTGAACGGGAACACCGGGGAGCTGTTTTTT.

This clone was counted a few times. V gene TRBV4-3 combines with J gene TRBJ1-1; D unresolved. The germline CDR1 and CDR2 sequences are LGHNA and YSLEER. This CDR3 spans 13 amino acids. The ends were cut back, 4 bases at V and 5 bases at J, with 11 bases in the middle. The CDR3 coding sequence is TGCGCCAGCAGCCGGTCCTACGGGACTGAAGCTTTCTTT. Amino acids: CASSRSYGTEAFF.

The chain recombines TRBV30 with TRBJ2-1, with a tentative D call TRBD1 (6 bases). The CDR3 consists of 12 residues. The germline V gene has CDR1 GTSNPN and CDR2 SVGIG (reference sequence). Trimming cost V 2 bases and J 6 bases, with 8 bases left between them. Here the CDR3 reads CAWSPRGNEQFF. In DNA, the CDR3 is TGTGCCTGGAGTCCCAGGGGCAATGAGCAGTTCTTC.

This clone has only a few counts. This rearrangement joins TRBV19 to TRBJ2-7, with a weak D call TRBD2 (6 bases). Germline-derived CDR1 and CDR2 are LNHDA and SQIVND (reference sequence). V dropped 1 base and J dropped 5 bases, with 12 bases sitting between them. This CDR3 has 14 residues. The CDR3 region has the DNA TGTGCCAGTAGTATAGCCGGGAGTCTCGACGAGCAGTACTTC. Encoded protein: CASSIAGSLDEQYF.

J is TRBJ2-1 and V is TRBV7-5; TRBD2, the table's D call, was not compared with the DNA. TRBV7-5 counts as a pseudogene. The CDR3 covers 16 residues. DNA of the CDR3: TGTGTCAGAAGCTTAGGTAGCGGGAGTTGGGACAATGAGCAGTTCTTC. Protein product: CVRSLGSGSWDNEQFF.

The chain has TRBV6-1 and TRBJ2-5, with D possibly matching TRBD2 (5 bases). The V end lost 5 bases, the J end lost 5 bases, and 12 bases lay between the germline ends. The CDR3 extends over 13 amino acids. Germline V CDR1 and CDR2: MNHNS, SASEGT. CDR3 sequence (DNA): TGTGCCAGCAGTCCGACTACGGGCGAGACCCAGTACTTC. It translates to CASSPTTGETQYF.

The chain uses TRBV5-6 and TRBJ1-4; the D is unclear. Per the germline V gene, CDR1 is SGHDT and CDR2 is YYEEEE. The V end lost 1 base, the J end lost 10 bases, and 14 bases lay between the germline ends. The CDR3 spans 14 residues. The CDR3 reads CASSLSETSAKLFF. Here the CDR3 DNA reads TGTGCCAGCAGCTTGTCTGAGACATCGGCAAAACTGTTTTTT.

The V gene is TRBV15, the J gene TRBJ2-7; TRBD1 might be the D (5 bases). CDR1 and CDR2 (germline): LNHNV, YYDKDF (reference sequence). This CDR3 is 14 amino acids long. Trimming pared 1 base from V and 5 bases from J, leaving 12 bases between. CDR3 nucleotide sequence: TGTGCCACCAGCAGAGGGGCAGGGTTACACGAGCAGTACTTC. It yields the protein CATSRGAGLHEQYF.

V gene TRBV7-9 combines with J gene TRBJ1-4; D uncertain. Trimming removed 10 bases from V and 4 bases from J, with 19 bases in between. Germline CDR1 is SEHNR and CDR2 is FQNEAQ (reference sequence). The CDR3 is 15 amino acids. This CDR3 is CATTRRGWDNEKLFF. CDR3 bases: TGTGCCACCACTCGCAGAGGGTGGGATAATGAAAAACTGTTTTTT.

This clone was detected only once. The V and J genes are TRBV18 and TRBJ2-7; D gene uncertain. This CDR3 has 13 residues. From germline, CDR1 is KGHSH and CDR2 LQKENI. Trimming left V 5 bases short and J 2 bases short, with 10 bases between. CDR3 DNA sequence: TGTGCCAGCTCATCGGCGGCTACCTACGAGCAGTACTTC. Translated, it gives CASSSAATYEQYF.

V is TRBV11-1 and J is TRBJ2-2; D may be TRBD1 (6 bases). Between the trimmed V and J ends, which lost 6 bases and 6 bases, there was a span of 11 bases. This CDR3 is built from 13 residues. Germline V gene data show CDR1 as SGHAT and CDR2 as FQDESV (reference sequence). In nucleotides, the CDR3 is TGTGCCAGCAGATACAGGGTCGCCGGGGAGCTGTTTTTT. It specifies CASRYRVAGELFF. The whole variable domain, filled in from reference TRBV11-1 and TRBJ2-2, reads EAEVAQSPRYKITEKSQAVAFWCDPISGHATLYWYRQILGQGPELLVQFQDESVVDDSQLPKDRFSAERLKGVDSTLKIQPAELGDSAMYLCASRYRVAGELFFGEGSRLTVL.

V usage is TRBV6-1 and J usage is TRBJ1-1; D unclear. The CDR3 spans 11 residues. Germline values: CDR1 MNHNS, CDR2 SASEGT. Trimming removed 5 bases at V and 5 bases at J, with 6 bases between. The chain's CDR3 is CASSLITEAFF. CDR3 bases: TGTGCCAGCAGTCTTATAACTGAAGCTTTCTTT.

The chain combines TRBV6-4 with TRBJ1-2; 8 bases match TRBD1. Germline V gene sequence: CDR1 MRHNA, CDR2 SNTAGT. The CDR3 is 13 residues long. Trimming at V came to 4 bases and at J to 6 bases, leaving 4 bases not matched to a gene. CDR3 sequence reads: CASSVGQGDGYTF. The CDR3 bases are TGTGCCAGCAGTGTAGGACAGGGAGATGGCTACACCTTC.

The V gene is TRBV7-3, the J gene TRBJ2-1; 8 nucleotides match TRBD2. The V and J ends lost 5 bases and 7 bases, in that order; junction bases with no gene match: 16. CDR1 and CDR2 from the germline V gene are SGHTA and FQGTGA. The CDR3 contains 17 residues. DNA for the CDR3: TGTGCCAGCAGCCCGGGGCCACTCAGCGGGAGAGAAAATGAGCAGTTCTTC. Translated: CASSPGPLSGRENEQFF.

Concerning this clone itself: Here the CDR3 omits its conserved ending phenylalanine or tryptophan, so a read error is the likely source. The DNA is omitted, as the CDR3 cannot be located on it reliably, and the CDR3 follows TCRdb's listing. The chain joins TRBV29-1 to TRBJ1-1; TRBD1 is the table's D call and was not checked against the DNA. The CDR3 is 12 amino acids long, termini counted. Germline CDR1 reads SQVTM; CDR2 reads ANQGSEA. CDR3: CSVHMYGTEGNV.

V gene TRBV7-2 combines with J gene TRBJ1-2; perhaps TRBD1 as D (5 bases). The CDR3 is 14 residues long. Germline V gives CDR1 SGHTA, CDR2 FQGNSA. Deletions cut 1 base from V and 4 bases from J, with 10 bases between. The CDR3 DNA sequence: TGTGCCAGCAGCTTAGACCAGGGCCTCTATGGCTACACCTTC. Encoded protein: CASSLDQGLYGYTF.

The CDR3, as DNA: TGTGCCAGTAGTTTACAGGGTCATCAGCCCCAGCATTTT. As protein: CASSLQGHQPQHF. V and J are TRBV19 and TRBJ1-5; D possibly corresponds to TRBD1 (6 bases). In germline, CDR1 is LNHDA, CDR2 SQIVND (reference sequence). The CDR3 has 13 residues. Trimming took 5 bases from V and 5 from J, leaving 10 bases between them. Full variable domain (missing parts from reference TRBV19 and TRBJ1-5): DGGITQSPKYLFRKEGQNVTLSCEQNLNHDAMYWYRQDPGQGLRLIYYSQIVNDFQKGDIAEGYSVSREKKESFPLTVTSAQKNPTAFYLCASSLQGHQPQHFGDGTRLSIL.

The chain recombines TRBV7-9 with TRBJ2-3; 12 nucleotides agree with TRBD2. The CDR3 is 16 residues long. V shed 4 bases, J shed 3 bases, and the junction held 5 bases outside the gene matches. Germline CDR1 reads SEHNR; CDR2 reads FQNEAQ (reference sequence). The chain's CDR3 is CASSSRTSGETDTQYF. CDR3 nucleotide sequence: TGTGCCAGCAGCTCGCGGACTAGCGGGGAGACAGATACGCAGTATTTT.

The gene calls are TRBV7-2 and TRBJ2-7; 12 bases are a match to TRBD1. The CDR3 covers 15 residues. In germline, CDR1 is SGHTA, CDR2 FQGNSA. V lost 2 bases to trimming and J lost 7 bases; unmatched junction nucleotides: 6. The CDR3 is CASSLKGQGAGEQYF. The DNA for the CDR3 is TGTGCCAGCAGCTTAAAGGGACAGGGGGCGGGGGAGCAGTACTTC.

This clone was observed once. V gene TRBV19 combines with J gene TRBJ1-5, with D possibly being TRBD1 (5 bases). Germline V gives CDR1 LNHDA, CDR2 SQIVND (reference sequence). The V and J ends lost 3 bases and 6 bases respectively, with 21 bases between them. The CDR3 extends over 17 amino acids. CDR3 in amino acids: CASSIVSTQGLSQPQHF. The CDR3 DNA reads TGTGCCAGTAGTATCGTATCCACCCAGGGTCTTTCTCAGCCCCAGCATTTT.